The 21 T cell receptor beta chains reported below all come from one sample, sequenced in a study of T cell responses to AZD1222 COVID-19 vaccine. Measured with immunoSEQ multiplex PCR; TCRdb has only the in-frame clones, and not every one. The sample has 95,000 to 150,000 clones, roughly 87% seen once. Sample: peripheral blood, taken on day 0 of AZD1222 vaccination. Receptors originate from an adult in good health.

The chain uses TRBV2 and TRBJ2-7; no reliable D call. Trimming removed 4 bases from V and 3 bases from J, with 4 bases in between. The CDR3 is made up of 11 amino acids. Germline CDR1 SNHLY, CDR2 FYNNEI. CDR3 in DNA: TGTGCCAGCAGTGGAGACTACGAGCAGTACTTC. Its translation is CASSGDYEQYF.

This clone was counted a single time. The rearrangement links TRBV10-2 to TRBJ2-7; a possible D gene is TRBD2 (6 bases). The CDR3 is 14 amino acids. V gave up 6 bases and J gave up 3 bases, with 15 bases separating them. Looked up from germline, CDR1 is WSHSY and CDR2 is SAAADI. CDR3 DNA sequence: TGCGCCAGCAGGGAAGGGCGGGGCCTCTACGAGCAGTACTTC. Protein product: CASREGRGLYEQYF.

This chain connects TRBV7-6 to TRBJ2-1, with TRBD2 matching 8 bases. With V trimmed by 5 bases and J by 0 bases, 6 bases remained unmatched. The CDR3 is 16 amino acids. Germline V gene data show CDR1 as SGHVS and CDR2 as FNYEAQ. This chain's CDR3 is CASSRGGRLSYNEQFF. CDR3 in DNA: TGTGCCAGCAGCCGGGGGGGGCGCCTCTCCTACAATGAGCAGTTCTTC. The variable domain in full, with the rest retrieved from reference TRBV7-6 and TRBJ2-1, is GAGVSQSPRYKVTKRGQDVALRCDPISGHVSLYWYRQALGQGPEFLTYFNYEAQQDKSGLPNDRFSAERPEGSISTLTIQRTEQRDSAMYRCASSRGGRLSYNEQFFGPGTRLTVL.

The chain is built from TRBV12-5 and TRBJ2-5; 10 bases align to TRBD2. This CDR3 has 15 amino acids. V dropped 4 bases and J dropped 2; count of bases not matched to a gene: 4. Germline assignment: CDR1 LGHNT and CDR2 FRNRAP. The CDR3 spells CASGSTSGPQETQYF. CDR3 nucleotides: TGTGCTAGTGGTTCGACTAGCGGGCCGCAAGAGACCCAGTACTTC.

This clone has only one observation. This sequence joins TRBV5-5 and TRBJ2-7; no reliable D call. CDR1 and CDR2 (germline): SGHKS, YYEKEE (reference sequence). V was cut by 0 bases and J by 2 bases, with 9 bases left in between. This CDR3 is 14 amino acids long. In DNA, the CDR3 is TGTGCCAGCAGCTTGGATTGGTTTACCTACGAGCAGTACTTC. As protein: CASSLDWFTYEQYF.

The rearrangement uses TRBV28 and TRBJ2-1; 8 bases align to TRBD1. V was clipped by 3 bases and J by 7 bases; unmatched bases: 8. CDR1 MDHEN and CDR2 SYDVKM come from the germline V gene. CDR3 length equals 15 residues. This CDR3 reads CASSLAGGRKNEQFF. For the CDR3, the DNA is TGTGCCAGCAGTTTGGCAGGGGGCCGTAAGAATGAGCAGTTCTTC.

This chain uses TRBV30 with TRBJ1-3, with 7 bases that match TRBD1. This CDR3 is built from 14 residues. V lost 3 bases, J lost 2 bases, and 4 bases stayed unmatched. The germline gives CDR1 GTSNPN, CDR2 SVGIG (reference sequence). In DNA form, the CDR3 reads TGTGCCTGGAGAGGAGGGGGCCCTGGAAACACCATATATTTT. Translated, it gives CAWRGGGPGNTIYF.

This clone came up a few times. The rearrangement uses TRBV30 and TRBJ1-1, with D possibly matching TRBD1 (6 bases). The CDR3 totals 13 residues. Germline V gives CDR1 GTSNPN, CDR2 SVGIG (reference sequence). Trimming stripped 8 bases from V and 5 bases from J, with 18 bases between. The CDR3 DNA reads TGTGCCCGAAGAGGGGGGGCTGGGACTGAAGCTTTCTTT. Its translation is CARRGGAGTEAFF.

This chain uses TRBV11-3 with TRBJ2-7, with no clear D. The V gene's germline CDR1 is SGHNT and CDR2 YENEEA. V was pared by 0 bases and J by 2 bases, with 8 bases between. This CDR3 has 14 residues. The DNA of the CDR3 is TGTGCCAGCAGCTTAGATTACAAGACCTACGAGCAGTACTTC. Translation: CASSLDYKTYEQYF.

This chain connects TRBV5-4 to TRBJ2-3, with TRBD2 matching over 9 bases. Germline assignment: CDR1 SGHNT and CDR2 YYREEE (reference sequence). V shed 2 bases, J shed 0 bases, and the junction held 4 bases outside the gene matches. The CDR3 loop spans 16 amino acids. The CDR3 DNA reads as TGTGCCAGCAGCTTAGGGCTAGCGGGAAGCACAGATACGCAGTATTTT. Residues: CASSLGLAGSTDTQYF.

This sequence joins TRBV11-2 and TRBJ1-5; the D is unclear. V was pared by 3 bases and J by 0 bases, with 12 bases between. Per germline, CDR1 SGHAT and CDR2 FQNNGV. This CDR3 is 16 amino acids long. The DNA of the CDR3 is TGTGCCAGCAGCTTCGGGCCACTCTATAGCAATCAGCCCCAGCATTTT. Translated, it gives CASSFGPLYSNQPQHF.

This sequence joins TRBV20-1 and TRBJ2-1, with D maybe TRBD1 (5 bases). V was pared by 3 bases and J by 7 bases, with 10 bases between. The length of the CDR3 is 12 residues. Looked up from germline, CDR1 is DFQATT and CDR2 is SNEGSKA (reference sequence). CDR3 loop: CSASGRVNEQFF. As DNA, the CDR3 is TGCAGTGCTAGTGGCAGGGTAAATGAGCAGTTCTTC.

This clone is a singleton in its sample. J is TRBJ2-3 and V is TRBV7-9, with 8 bases matching TRBD2. Germline values: CDR1 SEHNR, CDR2 FQNEAQ (reference sequence). The trim removed 5 bases at V and 1 base at J, leaving 11 bases unmatched. The length of the CDR3 is 17 residues. The CDR3 DNA reads TGTGCCAGCAGCCCGCTTGTTGTGGGACTAGGCACAGATACGCAGTATTTT. It encodes CASSPLVVGLGTDTQYF.

The chain links TRBV2 to TRBJ1-1, with D unresolved. The V gene lost 3 bases and the J gene lost 0 bases, with 8 bases spanning the gap. Germline lookup yields CDR1 SNHLY and CDR2 FYNNEI. The CDR3 is 14 amino acids. CDR3 nucleotides: TGTGCCAGCAGTGAGGCCCGTATGAACACTGAAGCTTTCTTT. Amino acids: CASSEARMNTEAFF. Variable domain in full (rest from reference TRBV2 and TRBJ1-1): EPEVTQTPSHQVTQMGQEVILRCVPISNHLYFYWYRQILGQKVEFLVSFYNNEISEKSEIFDDQFSVERPDGSNFTLKIRSTKLEDSAMYFCASSEARMNTEAFFGQGTRLTVV.

The chain carries TRBV19 and TRBJ2-1; 11 bases match TRBD2. Per the germline V gene, CDR1 is LNHDA and CDR2 is SQIVND (reference sequence). This CDR3 has 15 amino acids. Trimming removed 7 bases from V and 4 bases from J; junction bases left unmatched: 6. The CDR3 nucleotides are TGTGCCAGTACCGCCGGGACTAGCGGATACAATGAGCAGTTCTTC. Translated, it gives CASTAGTSGYNEQFF.

The sample holds a few counts of this clone. The CDR3 sequence: CASSSNGQPQHF. The CDR3 bases are TGTGCCAGCAGTTCCAATGGTCAGCCCCAGCATTTT. V usage is TRBV27 and J usage is TRBJ1-5; D remains unclear. The length of the CDR3 is 12 residues. CDR1 and CDR2 (germline): MNHEY, SMNVEV (reference sequence). Trimming removed 4 bases at V and 6 bases at J, with 7 bases between.

The V and J genes are TRBV28 and TRBJ2-7; 11 nucleotides agree with TRBD2. After removal of 5 bases from V and 2 bases from J, the junction contained 2 bases not matched to a gene. Germline lookup yields CDR1 MDHEN and CDR2 SYDVKM. This CDR3 is 14 amino acids long. The CDR3 DNA is TGTGCCAGCAGTGTACTAGCGGGAGCCTACGAGCAGTACTTC. Translation: CASSVLAGAYEQYF.

Only one count was recorded for this clone. The rearrangement uses TRBV27 and TRBJ2-7, with 8 bases aligning to TRBD1. The germline CDR1 and CDR2 sequences are MNHEY and SMNVEV (reference sequence). Trimming removed 3 bases from V and 0 bases from J; junction bases left unmatched: 4. This CDR3 is built from 15 residues. As DNA, the CDR3 is TGTGCCAGCAGTTTCACAGGGGGACCCTCCTACGAGCAGTACTTC. Its protein is CASSFTGGPSYEQYF.

The V and J genes are TRBV11-2 and TRBJ1-2; perhaps TRBD1 as D (5 bases). Germline V gene data show CDR1 as SGHAT and CDR2 as FQNNGV. The CDR3 sequence is 14 residues long. Trimming left V 5 bases short and J 4 bases short, with 14 bases between. CDR3 nucleotide sequence: TGTGCCAGCAGCCTGGGGGGGGAGCGCTATGGCTACACCTTC. Translated: CASSLGGERYGYTF. Full variable domain (missing parts from reference TRBV11-2 and TRBJ1-2): EAGVAQSPRYKIIEKRQSVAFWCNPISGHATLYWYQQILGQGPKLLIQFQNNGVVDDSQLPKDRFSAERLKGVDSTLKIQPAKLEDSAVYLCASSLGGERYGYTFGSGTRLTVV.

The J gene is TRBJ2-3, the V gene TRBV11-3, with TRBD1 matching over 8 bases. CDR3 length equals 15 residues. The V gene end was trimmed by 0 bases and the J gene end by 2 bases; junction bases not matched to a gene: 1. CDR1 is SGHNT and CDR2 is YENEEA in the germline V gene. CDR3 sequence: CASSLEGQVTDTQYF. CDR3 DNA sequence: TGTGCCAGCAGCTTAGAGGGACAGGTCACAGATACGCAGTATTTT.

V gene TRBV19 combines with J gene TRBJ1-6, with a possible D match to TRBD1 (5 bases). The CDR3 sequence is 13 residues long. The ends were cut back, 4 bases at V and 9 bases at J, with 10 bases in the middle. Germline lookup yields CDR1 LNHDA and CDR2 SQIVND (reference sequence). CDR3 residues: CASSTGVGSPLHF. For the CDR3, the DNA is TGTGCCAGTAGTACGGGGGTAGGTTCACCCCTCCACTTT. Looking up the rest from reference TRBV19 and TRBJ1-6 gives the full variable domain: DGGITQSPKYLFRKEGQNVTLSCEQNLNHDAMYWYRQDPGQGLRLIYYSQIVNDFQKGDIAEGYSVSREKKESFPLTVTSAQKNPTAFYLCASSTGVGSPLHFGNGTRLTVT.